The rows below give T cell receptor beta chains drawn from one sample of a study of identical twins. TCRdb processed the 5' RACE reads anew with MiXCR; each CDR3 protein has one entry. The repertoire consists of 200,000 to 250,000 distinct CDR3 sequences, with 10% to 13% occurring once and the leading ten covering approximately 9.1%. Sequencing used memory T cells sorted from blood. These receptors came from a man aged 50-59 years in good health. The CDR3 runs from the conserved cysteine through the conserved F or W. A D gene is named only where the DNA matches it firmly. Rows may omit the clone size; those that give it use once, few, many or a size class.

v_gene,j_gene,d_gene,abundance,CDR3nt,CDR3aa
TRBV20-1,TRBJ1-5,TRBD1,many,TGCAGTGCCGCGGACGGGGACAGGGCTTGGAATCAGCCCCAGCATTTT,CSAADGDRAWNQPQHF
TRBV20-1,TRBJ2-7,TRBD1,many,TGCAGTGCTAGCCTACAGGGGTACGAGCAGTACTTC,CSASLQGYEQYF
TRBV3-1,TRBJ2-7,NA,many,TGTGCCAGCAGTAGATACGGGGCAGGGAGTTTCGACGAGCAGTACTTC,CASSRYGAGSFDEQYF
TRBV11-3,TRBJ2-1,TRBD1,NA,TGTGCCAGCAGCTTTCAGGGGGCTGACAATGAGCAGTTCTTC,CASSFQGADNEQFF
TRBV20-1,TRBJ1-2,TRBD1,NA,TGCAGTGCTAGAGTTCCCGGGACAGGGGGCGATGGCTACACCTTC,CSARVPGTGGDGYTF
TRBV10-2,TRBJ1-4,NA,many,TGCGCCAGCAGTCAAAGGGTCTTAAGCCCACGTTACACAACTAATGAAAAACTGTTTTTT,CASSQRVLSPRYTTNEKLFF
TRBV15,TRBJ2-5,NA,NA,TGTGCCACCAGCAGAGTGATGGTGAACTTTCGGGAGACCCAGTACTTC,CATSRVMVNFRETQYF
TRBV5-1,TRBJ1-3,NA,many,TGCGCCAGCAGCTTGGCCGAGCTTCCCTCTGGAAACACCATATATTTT,CASSLAELPSGNTIYF
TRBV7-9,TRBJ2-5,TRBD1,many,TGTGCCAGCAGCCCCGGACAGGGAAGGACCCAGTACTTC,CASSPGQGRTQYF
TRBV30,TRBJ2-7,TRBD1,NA,TGTGCCTGGGGGACAGGGGTCTCCTACGAGCAGTACTTC,CAWGTGVSYEQYF
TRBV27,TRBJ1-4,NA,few,TGTGCCAGCAGTTTCTGGCAGGGGAATGAAAAACTGTTTTTT,CASSFWQGNEKLFF
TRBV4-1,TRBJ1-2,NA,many,TGCGCCAGCAGCCAAGAGGGGGCCCCTGGCTATGGCTACACCTTC,CASSQEGAPGYGYTF
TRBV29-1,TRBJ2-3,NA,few,TGCAGCGTCCAGGGAGGGCGTAGACAGGCCGTGAGCACAGATACGCAGTATTTT,CSVQGGRRQAVSTDTQYF
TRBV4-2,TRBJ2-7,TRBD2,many,TGTGCCAGCAGCCAACCCGGGACTAGAGGTTACGAGCAGTACTTC,CASSQPGTRGYEQYF
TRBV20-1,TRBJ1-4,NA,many,TGCAGTGCTCGGAGCCCTCAGGGTAATGAAAAACTGTTTTTT,CSARSPQGNEKLFF
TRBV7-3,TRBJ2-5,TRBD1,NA,TGTGCCAGCAGCTCCGGGACAGGGTCCCAAGAGACCCAGTACTTC,CASSSGTGSQETQYF
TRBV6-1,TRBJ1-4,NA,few,TGTGCCAGCAGCCTGGACAGAAGTGAAAAACTGTTTTTT,CASSLDRSEKLFF
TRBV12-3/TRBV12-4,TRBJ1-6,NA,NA,TGTGCCAGCAGCCCCTCGGCGGTTAATTCACCCCTCCACTTT,CASSPSAVNSPLHF